This passage covers 21 T cell receptor beta chains from one sample sequenced in a study of blood T cell repertoires in COVID-19. Libraries were prepared by immunoSEQ multiplex PCR; TCRdb keeps only in-frame clonotypes and omits some of them. The data contain over 55,000 clones, over 65% of them singletons. The sequencing sample was made of peripheral blood. The receptors stem from a woman aged 70-85 years with acute or convalescent COVID-19.

This clone was detected many times. The chain has TRBV12-3 or TRBV12-4 and TRBJ1-5; D is perhaps TRBD1 (6 bases). The CDR3 covers 13 residues. V was pared by 1 base and J by 14 bases, with 15 bases between. In nucleotides, the CDR3 is TGTGCCAGCAGTTTAGGCCTGAAGGGGGAGAAGCATTTT. As protein: CASSLGLKGEKHF.

This clone was picked up a small number of times. The chain employs TRBV19 and TRBJ1-3, with 8 bases matching TRBD1. This CDR3 comprises 14 residues. V shed 7 bases, J shed 8 bases, and the junction held 10 bases outside the gene matches. Germline CDR1 LNHDA, CDR2 SQIVND (reference sequence). This CDR3 reads CASTPTGERHTIYF. The DNA for the CDR3 is TGTGCCAGTACCCCGACAGGGGAGAGACACACCATATATTTT. The variable domain in full, with the rest retrieved from reference TRBV19 and TRBJ1-3, is DGGITQSPKYLFRKEGQNVTLSCEQNLNHDAMYWYRQDPGQGLRLIYYSQIVNDFQKGDIAEGYSVSREKKESFPLTVTSAQKNPTAFYLCASTPTGERHTIYFGEGSWLTVV.

The chain links TRBV5-1 to TRBJ1-3; maybe TRBD1 (5 bases). The CDR3 runs to 16 residues. The germline V and J ends were trimmed by 3 bases and 4 bases, with 17 bases remaining between them. Germline-derived CDR1 and CDR2 are SGHRS and YFSETQ. The DNA for the CDR3 is TGCGCCAGCAGCTCATCAGGGATTCCGGAAGGAAACACCATATATTTT. Encoded protein: CASSSSGIPEGNTIYF.

This clone has only a few counts. The V call is TRBV6-5, the J call TRBJ2-7; TRBD1 might be the D (6 bases). The CDR3 covers 14 residues. Trimming cost V 5 bases and J 3 bases, with 14 bases left between them. Germline-derived CDR1 and CDR2 are MNHEY and SVGAGI. The CDR3 coding sequence is TGTGCCAGCAGTACAACCGGGACAATCTACGAGCAGTACTTC. This encodes CASSTTGTIYEQYF.

The J gene is TRBJ2-2, the V gene TRBV18; no reliable D call. Germline values: CDR1 KGHSH, CDR2 LQKENI. The length of the CDR3 is 15 residues. With 3 bases removed from V and 0 bases from J, the gap between germline ends came to 8 bases. This chain's CDR3 is CASSPSVANTGELFF. CDR3 nucleotide sequence: TGTGCCAGCTCACCTTCGGTCGCGAACACCGGGGAGCTGTTTTTT.

The chain is built from TRBV6-2 or TRBV6-3 and TRBJ1-1; D unclear. The CDR3 extends over 17 amino acids. V dropped 4 bases and J dropped 3 bases, with 21 bases sitting between them. Per germline, CDR1 MNHEY and CDR2 SVGEGT. CDR3 DNA sequence: TGTGCCAGCAGTTCCCGCGAGGAGCGGCGGAAAGACACTGAAGCTTTCTTT. As protein: CASSSREERRKDTEAFF.

The chain joins TRBV28 to TRBJ1-5, with 10 bases fitting TRBD1. The V segment lost 6 bases and the J segment 5 bases; nucleotides outside the gene matches: 7. The CDR3 spans 15 residues. Germline assignment: CDR1 MDHEN and CDR2 SYDVKM. Written as DNA, the CDR3 is TGTGCCAGCAGCCCCGGGGGACAGGGGTATCAGCCCCAGCATTTT. It yields the protein CASSPGGQGYQPQHF. Drawing the rest from reference TRBV28 and TRBJ1-5, the complete variable domain is DVKVTQSSRYLVKRTGEKVFLECVQDMDHENMFWYRQDPGLGLRLIYFSYDVKMKEKGDIPEGYSVSREKKERFSLILESASTNQTSMYLCASSPGGQGYQPQHFGDGTRLSIL.

The chain is built from TRBV6-1 and TRBJ1-2; perhaps TRBD1 as D (5 bases). Trimming pared 3 bases from V and 3 bases from J, leaving 14 bases between. The CDR3 has 15 amino acids. Germline-derived CDR1 and CDR2 are MNHNS and SASEGT. Written as DNA, the CDR3 is TGTGCCAGCAGTGACGACAGCGGGGTTTACTATGGCTACACCTTC. This gives the protein CASSDDSGVYYGYTF.

The chain combines TRBV28 with TRBJ2-5, with D perhaps matching TRBD2 (6 bases). The V end was cut by 5 bases, the J end by 6 bases, with 10 bases between. Germline V gene data show CDR1 as MDHEN and CDR2 as SYDVKM. The CDR3 contains 12 residues. CDR3 coding DNA: TGTGCCAGCAGTCGGGGAGGAAAGACCCAGTACTTC. Translating gives CASSRGGKTQYF.

As DNA, the CDR3 is TGTGCCAGCTCACCAGGGACAGGGGGCTGGGGCTACACCTTC. This sequence encodes CASSPGTGGWGYTF. J is TRBJ1-2 and V is TRBV18, with 12 bases aligning to TRBD1. The J segment lost 8 bases and the V segment lost 2 bases, leaving 3 bases of the junction unmatched. The CDR3 totals 14 residues. Germline lookup yields CDR1 KGHSH and CDR2 LQKENI.

The chain couples TRBV5-1 to TRBJ1-1; D gene uncertain. Germline assignment: CDR1 SGHRS and CDR2 YFSETQ. The V gene lost 8 bases and the J gene lost 4 bases, with 18 bases spanning the gap. The CDR3 has 14 residues. CDR3 sequence reads: CASGLGWEATEAFF. In DNA, the CDR3 is TGCGCCAGTGGATTGGGATGGGAGGCCACTGAAGCTTTCTTT.

V usage is TRBV5-1 and J usage is TRBJ1-1, with 8 bases aligning to TRBD1. This CDR3 has 14 amino acids. With V trimmed by 2 bases and J by 5 bases, 5 bases remained unmatched. Germline lookup yields CDR1 SGHRS and CDR2 YFSETQ. The CDR3 loop is CASSLIGQGTEAFF. The CDR3 nucleotides read TGCGCCAGCAGCTTAATCGGACAGGGAACTGAAGCTTTCTTT.

The chain couples TRBV19 to TRBJ2-7; no firm D call. V was trimmed by 5 bases and J by 0 bases, leaving 11 bases between them. The germline CDR1 and CDR2 sequences are LNHDA and SQIVND (reference sequence). The length of the CDR3 is 14 residues. As DNA, the CDR3 is TGTGCCAGTAGTCCCCAGTTACGCTCCTACGAGCAGTACTTC. This gives the protein CASSPQLRSYEQYF.

V usage is TRBV4-2 and J usage is TRBJ1-1; D gene ambiguous. The CDR3 runs to 16 residues. V lost 0 bases and J 3 bases, leaving 14 bases between the germline ends. Germline V gives CDR1 LGHNA, CDR2 YNFKEQ. CDR3 in amino acids: CASSQEGSKWDTEAFF. The CDR3 DNA follows: TGTGCCAGCAGCCAAGAAGGGAGCAAATGGGACACTGAAGCTTTCTTT.

The rearrangement links TRBV5-6 to TRBJ2-3; 8 bases align to TRBD1. The junction had 2 bases not matched to a gene; V was cut back by 0 bases and J by 2 bases. The CDR3 is made up of 15 amino acids. Germline V gene lookup returns CDR1 SGHDT and CDR2 YYEEEE. The CDR3 region has the DNA TGTGCCAGCAGCTTGGCAGGGGGCTACACAGATACGCAGTATTTT. It is translated as CASSLAGGYTDTQYF.

The chain has TRBV5-4 and TRBJ1-4; possible D gene TRBD1, 6 bases. Germline CDR1 and CDR2: SGHNT and YYREEE (reference sequence). The CDR3 length is 14 residues. The V and J ends lost 4 bases and 7 bases respectively, with 14 bases between them. The CDR3 sequence is CASSLKAGVEKLFF. CDR3 nucleotides: TGTGCCAGCAGCCTAAAGGCAGGGGTTGAAAAACTGTTTTTT. The full variable domain, its missing parts supplied by reference TRBV5-4 and TRBJ1-4, is ETGVTQSPTHLIKTRGQQVTLRCSSQSGHNTVSWYQQALGQGPQFIFQYYREEENGRGNFPPRFSGLQFPNYSSELNVNALELDDSALYLCASSLKAGVEKLFFGSGTQLSVL.

V and J are TRBV19 and TRBJ2-7; 14 nucleotides align to TRBD2. The V gene end was trimmed by 2 bases and the J gene end by 2 bases; junction bases not matched to a gene: 11. In germline, CDR1 is LNHDA, CDR2 SQIVND (reference sequence). The CDR3 extends over 19 amino acids. The DNA of the CDR3 is TGTGCCAGTAGTATAAAAGTGGGGACTAGCGGGGGACCACCCTACGAGCAGTACTTC. It yields the protein CASSIKVGTSGGPPYEQYF.

The J gene is TRBJ1-1, the V gene TRBV6-2 or TRBV6-3; no clear D gene. The CDR3 has 13 residues. The V end lost 5 bases, the J end lost 1 base, and 8 bases lay between the germline ends. Germline V gene data show CDR1 as MNHEY and CDR2 as SVGEGT. CDR3 DNA sequence: TGTGCCAGCAGTACAAGGAGGAACACTGAAGCTTTCTTT. The encoded protein is CASSTRRNTEAFF.

Details on this clone: Other DNA sequences in this sample translate to the same CDR3. The chain is built from TRBV7-9 and TRBJ1-1; 7 nucleotides align to TRBD1. This CDR3 spans 14 amino acids. V shed 5 bases, J shed 3 bases, and the junction held 6 bases outside the gene matches. In germline, CDR1 is SEHNR, CDR2 FQNEAQ (reference sequence). The CDR3 loop reads CASSLGQGDTEAFF. For the CDR3, the DNA is TGTGCCAGCAGCCTAGGCCAGGGGGACACTGAAGCTTTCTTT.

This chain uses TRBV7-2 with TRBJ2-7; 8 positions match TRBD2. V trimming: 5 bases; J trimming: 7 bases; junction bases outside the gene matches: 16. Germline CDR1 and CDR2: SGHTA and FQGNSA. The CDR3 spans 16 residues. This CDR3 is CASSPTVSGRGEEQYF. The CDR3 region has the DNA TGTGCCAGCAGCCCCACCGTAAGCGGGAGAGGAGAAGAGCAGTACTTC.

In its sample, this clone was seen a few times. This sequence joins TRBV19 and TRBJ1-2; no clear D gene. Trimming stripped 4 bases from V and 3 bases from J, with 12 bases between. Germline CDR1 reads LNHDA; CDR2 reads SQIVND (reference sequence). The CDR3 is 14 amino acids. The CDR3 DNA reads as TGTGCCAGTAGTAGGCAGCGGAACCACTATGGCTACACCTTC. This translates into CASSRQRNHYGYTF. The variable domain in full, completed from reference TRBV19 and TRBJ1-2, reads DGGITQSPKYLFRKEGQNVTLSCEQNLNHDAMYWYRQDPGQGLRLIYYSQIVNDFQKGDIAEGYSVSREKKESFPLTVTSAQKNPTAFYLCASSRQRNHYGYTFGSGTRLTVV.